Shown below are 27 T cell receptor beta chains from a single sample sequenced in a study of naive and memory T cell subsets. A UMI-containing oligonucleotide was joined by 3' ligation to the TCR cDNA template. Four PCR rounds used nested alpha and beta constant region primers plus the SP2 primer. Using its own MiXCR run on the 5' RACE reads, TCRdb lists one record per CDR3 protein. The data hold 50,000 to 60,000 distinct CDR3 sequences, with around 7.3% observed a single time. These receptors all come from a female donor in good health.

This clonotype has a count of ten or more. The chain recombines TRBV2 with TRBJ1-2, with 8 nucleotides matching TRBD1. CDR1 is SNHLY and CDR2 is FYNNEI in the germline V gene. The CDR3 loop spans 13 amino acids. The V and J ends lost 4 bases and 6 bases, in that order; junction bases with no gene match: 4. The CDR3 protein is CASSVQGGNGYTF. CDR3 in DNA: TGTGCCAGCAGTGTACAGGGGGGGAATGGCTACACCTTC.

The table lists this clonotype with many counts. J is TRBJ2-3 and V is TRBV7-9, with TRBD2 matching 12 bases. Looked up from germline, CDR1 is SEHNR and CDR2 is FQNEAQ (reference sequence). The V segment lost 5 bases and the J segment 4 bases; nucleotides outside the gene matches: 10. The CDR3 runs to 17 residues. The CDR3 loop reads CASSLASTSGGSDTQYF. In DNA, the CDR3 is TGTGCCAGCAGCCTCGCCTCGACTAGCGGGGGCTCAGATACGCAGTATTTT.

The V gene is TRBV11-2, the J gene TRBJ2-1; TRBD2 aligns across 12 bases. V was pared by 3 bases and J by 12 bases, with 6 bases of the junction left unmatched. The CDR3 contains 14 residues. In germline, CDR1 is SGHAT, CDR2 FQNNGV. The chain's CDR3 is CASSFRLAGVGQFF. CDR3 coding DNA: TGTGCCAGCAGCTTTAGACTAGCGGGGGTGGGGCAGTTCTTC.

Only a few counts were recorded for this clonotype. The rearrangement uses TRBV11-2 and TRBJ2-6; no definite D call. The CDR3 extends over 15 amino acids. CDR1 and CDR2 from the germline V gene are SGHAT and FQNNGV. Trimming stripped 5 bases from V and 4 bases from J, with 12 bases between. The CDR3 coding sequence is TGTGCCAGCAGCCACGCCGGGTCCGGGGCCAACGTCCTGACTTTC. This codes for CASSHAGSGANVLTF.

This chain connects TRBV4-3 to TRBJ2-2; 8 nucleotides match TRBD1. V was pared by 4 bases and J by 1 base, with 8 bases of the junction left unmatched. The CDR3 is 17 residues long. The germline V gene has CDR1 LGHNA and CDR2 YSLEER. The DNA for the CDR3 is TGCGCCAGCAGCCGGGCGAGGGGGACAGGGAACACCGGGGAGCTGTTTTTT. This sequence encodes CASSRARGTGNTGELFF.

This clonotype was counted many times. The CDR3 here is CASSQGLGQGGNEQFF. The CDR3, as DNA: TGCGCCAGCAGCCAAGGACTGGGACAGGGTGGGAATGAGCAGTTCTTC. The rearrangement joins TRBV4-3 to TRBJ2-1; 9 bases align to TRBD1. CDR3 length equals 16 residues. Germline CDR1 is LGHNA and CDR2 is YSLEER. V shed 1 base, J shed 7 bases, and the junction held 8 bases outside the gene matches.

The table lists this clonotype with many counts. The DNA for the CDR3 is TGCGCCAGCAGCCAAGGGGGGCTGCAAGAGACCCAGTACTTC. This translates into CASSQGGLQETQYF. The V gene is TRBV4-1, the J gene TRBJ2-5; D is possibly TRBD1 (6 bases). The CDR3 extends over 14 amino acids. From germline, CDR1 is MGHRA and CDR2 YSYEKL. The V end lost 1 base, the J end lost 2 bases, and 8 bases lay between the germline ends.

This clonotype was seen at least ten times. The chain recombines TRBV20-1 with TRBJ2-3, with D unclear. Germline CDR1 and CDR2: DFQATT and SNEGSKA (reference sequence). Between the trimmed V and J ends, which lost 1 base and 2 bases, there was a span of 10 bases. CDR3 length: 14 amino acids. CDR3: CSARVSRLTDTQYF. For the CDR3, the DNA is TGCAGTGCTAGAGTTAGCAGGCTCACAGATACGCAGTATTTT.

This clonotype was counted between two and nine times. The chain employs TRBV5-6 and TRBJ2-4; D gene ambiguous. V lost 4 bases, J lost 0 bases, and 11 bases lay in between. This CDR3 comprises 15 residues. The germline CDR1 and CDR2 sequences are SGHDT and YYEEEE. The CDR3 DNA sequence: TGTGCCAGCAGCCGAAGAACGTTAGCCAAAAACATTCAGTACTTC. Translated: CASSRRTLAKNIQYF.

This clonotype was detected a few times. The chain links TRBV6-1 to TRBJ1-5, with D perhaps TRBD1 (5 bases). This CDR3 contains 18 residues. The ends were cut back, 6 bases at V and 4 bases at J, with 25 bases in the middle. Looked up from germline, CDR1 is MNHNS and CDR2 is SASEGT. The CDR3 DNA is TGTGCCAGCAGCCCCCTCTCTCATTCGACAGCGCCGAATCAGCCCCAGCATTTT. It specifies CASSPLSHSTAPNQPQHF.

This clonotype was observed many times. V usage is TRBV4-3 and J usage is TRBJ2-3; D may be TRBD1 or TRBD2 (5 bases each). CDR1 and CDR2 from the germline V gene are LGHNA and YSLEER. The CDR3 length is 15 residues. V dropped 1 base and J dropped 5 bases, with 13 bases sitting between them. CDR3 sequence (DNA): TGCGCCAGCAGCCAAGGATTCGGGGCTGGAGATACGCAGTATTTT. Translation: CASSQGFGAGDTQYF.

The chain combines TRBV6-2 or TRBV6-3 with TRBJ1-1, with 9 bases that match TRBD1. The germline V gene encodes CDR1 MNHEY and CDR2 SVGEGT. After removal of 2 bases from V and 3 bases from J, the junction contained 1 base not matched to a gene. This CDR3 is 14 amino acids long. The CDR3 DNA is TGTGCCAGCAGTTACGACAGGGGGGACACTGAAGCTTTCTTT. Translated, it gives CASSYDRGDTEAFF.

This clonotype was found many times. The V and J genes are TRBV25-1 and TRBJ1-4, with 7 bases lining up with TRBD1. This CDR3 is built from 15 residues. Germline CDR1 MGHDK, CDR2 SYGVNS. After removal of 2 bases from V and 4 bases from J, the junction contained 4 bases not matched to a gene. As DNA, the CDR3 is TGTGCCAGCAGTGAAGGGACAGCTTTTAATGAAAAACTGTTTTTT. As protein: CASSEGTAFNEKLFF.

This clonotype was observed a handful of times. The rearrangement joins TRBV5-4 to TRBJ2-1; TRBD1 aligns across 11 bases. This CDR3 has 16 residues. The V segment lost 0 bases and the J segment 3 bases; nucleotides outside the gene matches: 2. The germline V gene encodes CDR1 SGHNT and CDR2 YYREEE (reference sequence). The CDR3 spells CASSLGGTGGYNEQFF. The DNA for the CDR3 is TGTGCCAGCAGCTTGGGTGGGACAGGGGGCTACAATGAGCAGTTCTTC.

The chain joins TRBV12-3 or TRBV12-4 to TRBJ1-5; D call uncertain. V lost 3 bases and J lost 0, with 6 bases in between. This CDR3 region has 14 residues. CDR3 protein: CASSLSYSNQPQHF. Written as DNA, the CDR3 is TGTGCCAGCAGTTTGAGCTATAGCAATCAGCCCCAGCATTTT.

The CDR3 DNA reads TGTGCCAGCAGAACCACAGGCACCTACGAGCAGTACTTC. It codes for CASRTTGTYEQYF. The V call is TRBV12-3 or TRBV12-4, the J call TRBJ2-7, with a possible D match to TRBD1 (5 bases). The CDR3 sequence is 13 residues long. Trimming pared 6 bases from V and 2 bases from J, leaving 11 bases between.

The CDR3 region is CATLKESGEQFF. The CDR3 DNA reads as TGTGCCACCCTTAAGGAGTCGGGCGAGCAGTTCTTC. This rearrangement joins TRBV19 to TRBJ2-1; no reliable D call. Germline V lookup: CDR1 LNHDA, CDR2 SQIVND (reference sequence). V lost 10 bases to trimming and J lost 10 bases, with 17 bases between them. This CDR3 is built from 12 residues.

This clonotype was counted ten times or more. The chain combines TRBV30 with TRBJ1-5, with a weak D call TRBD1 (6 bases). This CDR3 spans 13 amino acids. In germline, CDR1 is GTSNPN, CDR2 SVGIG (reference sequence). The germline V and J ends were trimmed by 3 bases and 7 bases, with 13 bases remaining between them. The CDR3: CAWSGGGGQPQHF. The CDR3 bases are TGTGCCTGGAGCGGAGGGGGAGGACAGCCCCAGCATTTT.

V gene TRBV28 combines with J gene TRBJ2-4, with TRBD1 matching 10 bases. The germline V gene encodes CDR1 MDHEN and CDR2 SYDVKM. V lost 4 bases and J lost 8; bases outside the gene matches: 8. CDR3 length: 15 residues. DNA of the CDR3: TGTGCCAGCAGTTCACCGGGACAGGGGACAGACATTCAGTACTTC. Protein product: CASSSPGQGTDIQYF.

The chain carries TRBV19 and TRBJ2-2; D is possibly TRBD2 (7 bases). With 5 bases removed from V and 6 bases from J, the gap between germline ends came to 19 bases. This CDR3 is 16 amino acids long. Germline V gives CDR1 LNHDA, CDR2 SQIVND (reference sequence). CDR3 coding DNA: TGTGCCAGTAGTCGAACTGCGGGGGCGTGGTCCGGGGAGCTGTTTTTT. It codes for CASSRTAGAWSGELFF.

In this sample, this clonotype turned up many times. This sequence joins TRBV7-9 and TRBJ2-2, with D hard to call. The CDR3 extends over 12 amino acids. Germline V CDR1 and CDR2: SEHNR, FQNEAQ (reference sequence). Trimming removed 4 bases at V and 3 bases at J, with 3 bases between. The CDR3: CASSSYTGELFF. The CDR3 DNA is TGTGCCAGCAGCTCCTACACCGGGGAGCTGTTTTTT.

Points on this clonotype: Being one base from a much bigger clone, this may be a read error. This chain uses TRBV4-3 with TRBJ1-6, with a weak D call TRBD1 (6 bases). The CDR3 sequence is 17 residues long. V was shortened by 0 bases and J by 7 bases, with 16 bases between the two germline ends. CDR1 is LGHNA and CDR2 is YSLEER in the germline V gene. The CDR3 DNA reads TGCGCCAGCAGCCAAGATCGCGTGACAGGAAGAAATTCACCCCTCCACTTT. Its translation is CASSQDRVTGRNSPLHF.

The chain is built from TRBV5-6 and TRBJ1-1, with TRBD1 matching 9 bases. The CDR3 runs 14 residues. Germline V gives CDR1 SGHDT, CDR2 YYEEEE. V dropped 3 bases and J dropped 2; count of bases not matched to a gene: 2. The CDR3 loop reads CASSWDRDNTEAFF. In DNA form, the CDR3 reads TGTGCCAGCAGCTGGGACAGGGACAACACTGAAGCTTTCTTT. Based on the CDR3 plus reference TRBV5-6 and TRBJ1-1, the full variable domain is DAGVTQSPTHLIKTRGQQVTLRCSPKSGHDTVSWYQQALGQGPQFIFQYYEEEERQRGNFPDRFSGHQFPNYSSELNVNALLLGDSALYLCASSWDRDNTEAFFGQGTRLTVV.

DNA for the CDR3: TGTGCCAGCAGTAATACAGGGTCGGGCAATCAGCCCCAGCATTTT. Translation: CASSNTGSGNQPQHF. J is TRBJ1-5 and V is TRBV6-2 or TRBV6-3, with D possibly matching TRBD1 (6 bases). The CDR3 sequence is 15 residues long. V shed 5 bases and J shed 2 bases, with 13 bases lying between them. Germline CDR1 is MNHEY and CDR2 is SVGEGT.

This clonotype was found many times. The V call is TRBV7-8, the J call TRBJ1-5; 7 bases align to TRBD1. The V gene end was trimmed by 5 bases and the J gene end by 5 bases; junction bases not matched to a gene: 15. This CDR3 spans 17 amino acids. The germline CDR1 and CDR2 sequences are SGHVS and FQNEAQ. For the CDR3, the DNA is TGTGCCAGCAGCCCCTCGTCAGGGGGAAGGTTTGATCAGCCCCAGCATTTT. This codes for CASSPSSGGRFDQPQHF.

This clonotype has a count of ten or more. This chain uses TRBV12-3 or TRBV12-4 with TRBJ2-1, with 9 positions matching TRBD1. Trimming took 6 bases from V and 6 from J; bases not matched to a gene: 12. This CDR3 is built from 16 residues. The CDR3 bases are TGTGCCAGCAGAGAAACCGGGACAGGGTGGTCCAATGAGCAGTTCTTC. It codes for CASRETGTGWSNEQFF.

This clonotype was detected many times. The genes are TRBV19 and TRBJ2-3; the D call may be TRBD1 or TRBD2 (5 bases each). The CDR3 is 14 amino acids. Looked up from germline, CDR1 is LNHDA and CDR2 is SQIVND (reference sequence). The ends were cut back, 8 bases at V and 6 bases at J, with 18 bases in the middle. CDR3 in DNA: TGTGCCAGTTTGGGGGACCAGAATTCTGATACGCAGTATTTT. It yields the protein CASLGDQNSDTQYF.